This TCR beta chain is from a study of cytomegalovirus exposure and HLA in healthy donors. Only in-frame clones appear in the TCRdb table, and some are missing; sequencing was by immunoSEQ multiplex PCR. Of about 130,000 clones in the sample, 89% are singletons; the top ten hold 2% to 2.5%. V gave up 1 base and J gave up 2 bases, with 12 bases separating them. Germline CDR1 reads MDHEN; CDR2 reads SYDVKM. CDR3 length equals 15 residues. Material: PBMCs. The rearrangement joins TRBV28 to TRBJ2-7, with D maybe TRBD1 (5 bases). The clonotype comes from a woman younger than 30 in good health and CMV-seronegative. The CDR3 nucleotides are TGTGCCAGCAGTTTATCCCCAGGGTCACCCTACGAGCAGTACTTC. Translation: CASSLSPGSPYEQYF.